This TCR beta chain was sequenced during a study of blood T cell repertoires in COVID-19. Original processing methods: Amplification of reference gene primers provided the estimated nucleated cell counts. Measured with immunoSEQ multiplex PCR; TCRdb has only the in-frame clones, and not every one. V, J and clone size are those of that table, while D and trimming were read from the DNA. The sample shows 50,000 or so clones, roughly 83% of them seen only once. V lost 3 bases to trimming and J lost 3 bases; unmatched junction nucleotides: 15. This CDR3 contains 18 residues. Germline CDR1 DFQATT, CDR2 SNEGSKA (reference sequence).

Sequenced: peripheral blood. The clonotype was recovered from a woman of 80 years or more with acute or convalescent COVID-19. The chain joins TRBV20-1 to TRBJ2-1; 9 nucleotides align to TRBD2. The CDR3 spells CSASPAGDAGGNYNEQFF. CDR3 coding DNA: TGCAGTGCTAGTCCCGCCGGGGACGCGGGAGGGAACTACAATGAGCAGTTCTTC.